The subject of this entry is one TCR beta chain. Its specificity is unknown. The data were obtained in a study of cytomegalovirus exposure and HLA in healthy donors. Overall study findings and caveats: Trimming of TCR beta V- and J-genes showed a link, identified in a later analysis, to a missense DCLRE1C variant. Follow-up analysis seemed to connect common viral pathogens with several of the most significant clusters identified. Clonal expansion was found to be greater in HLA-associated TCR beta chains than in equally common others in a later analysis. TCR beta chains numbering some 160 were designated cytomegalovirus-associated.

Researchers ran the PCR with 60 Vbeta and 13 Jbeta primers. Produced via immunoSEQ multiplex PCR; TCRdb's table is partial and in-frame only. The listing contains fewer than 95,000 clones. This CDR3 has 16 amino acids. CDR1 and CDR2 (germline): MNHNS, SASEGT. Trimming took 3 bases from V and 0 from J, leaving 13 bases between them. This TCR was sampled from a middle-aged woman in good health and CMV-seropositive. Source material: PBMCs. This chain links TRBV6-1 with TRBJ2-3; the D gene is possibly TRBD2 (7 bases). CDR3 protein: CASSDRGGTSTDTQYF. The CDR3 coding sequence is TGTGCCAGCAGTGATAGGGGGGGGACTAGCACAGATACGCAGTATTTT.